This T cell receptor (beta chain) was sequenced in a study of T-cell reconstitution after alpha-beta-depleted transplantation in children. This CDR3 region has 12 residues. The V gene lost 5 bases and the J gene lost 12 bases, with 14 bases spanning the gap. Preparing the TCRbeta library involved the use of unique molecular identifiers. MiXCR was run by TCRdb on the PCR reads, yielding one entry per CDR3 protein. The repertoire holds hundreds of thousands of distinct CDR3 sequences, with approximately 22% as singletons. This chain connects TRBV12-3 or TRBV12-4 to TRBJ2-1, with D possibly matching TRBD2 (5 bases). This specimen consisted of PBMCs, mostly from graft donor cells, obtained 360 days after TCRalphabeta/CD19-depleted stem cell transplant. The sequence was collected from a boy less than two years old who had a stem cell transplant for acute myeloid leukemia, so the T cells may come from the graft donor. The CDR3 nucleotides read TGTGCCAGCAGTGGTTTAGCGTCGGGGCAGTTCTTC. Protein sequence: CASSGLASGQFF.